These 20 T cell receptor beta chains came from one sample sequenced in a study of vaccination effects on CD4 cells after COVID-19. Prior to sequencing, the ViraFEST assay stimulated PBMC with viral peptide pools, which expanded the antigen-specific CD4+ T cells. Isolation of CD4+ T cells took place after nine to ten days of culture. Participants were vaccinated with two doses of either the BNT162b2 or mRNA-1273 vaccine. The table came from immunoSEQ multiplex PCR; TCRdb's copy has only in-frame clones and leaves some out. This sample has roughly 56,000 clones, with roughly 73% found just once. No antigen is known for these receptors. This material consisted of CD4+ T cells from PBMCs cultured with HCoV-229E spike peptides, taken after COVID-19 vaccination. These receptors all come from a human donor who received a COVID-19 vaccine.

This clone has a handful of counts. The V and J genes are TRBV2 and TRBJ1-2; D remains ambiguous. The CDR3 totals 15 residues. Trimming stripped 1 base from V and 10 bases from J, with 19 bases between. The germline CDR1 and CDR2 sequences are SNHLY and FYNNEI. CDR3: CASSEVRVPAIVYTF. The CDR3 nucleotides are TGTGCCAGCAGTGAAGTGAGAGTACCGGCTATCGTCTACACCTTC.

The chain employs TRBV23-1 and TRBJ2-7, with 8 bases fitting TRBD1. TRBV23-1 is identified as an open reading frame with a role that is uncertain. The junction had 9 bases not matched to a gene; V was cut back by 8 bases and J by 3 bases. The CDR3 covers 14 residues. The CDR3 loop is CASASGQAIYEQYV. Here the CDR3 DNA reads TGCGCCAGCGCTTCGGGACAGGCGATCTACGAGCAGTACGTC.

The chain recombines TRBV7-8 with TRBJ2-7; TRBD2 matches at 8 bases. Germline CDR1 SGHVS, CDR2 FQNEAQ. The V and J ends lost 7 bases and 2 bases, in that order; junction bases with no gene match: 7. The CDR3 extends over 14 amino acids. The CDR3 nucleotides are TGTGCCAGCACCCGGGGTAGCGGGACCTACGAGCAGTACGTC. This sequence encodes CASTRGSGTYEQYV.

In this sample, this clone turned up once. V gene TRBV28 combines with J gene TRBJ2-1, with TRBD1 identical over 9 bases. From germline, CDR1 is MDHEN and CDR2 SYDVKM. This CDR3 is built from 15 residues. V was clipped by 6 bases and J by 4 bases; unmatched bases: 7. CDR3: CASRGQGQGYNEQFF. As DNA, the CDR3 is TGTGCCAGCAGGGGACAGGGACAGGGATACAATGAGCAGTTCTTC.

This chain uses TRBV6-5 with TRBJ2-7; D possibly corresponds to TRBD1 (6 bases). V was cut by 6 bases and J by 1 base, with 10 bases left in between. CDR1 is MNHEY and CDR2 is SVGAGI in the germline V gene. This CDR3 is built from 13 residues. The chain's CDR3 is CASSWDISYEQYV. The CDR3 nucleotides are TGTGCCAGCAGCTGGGACATTTCCTACGAGCAGTACGTC.

The V gene is TRBV4-3, the J gene TRBJ2-3; D gene ambiguous. The CDR3 spans 12 residues. Trimming pared 0 bases from V and 5 bases from J, leaving 3 bases between. Per the germline V gene, CDR1 is LGHNA and CDR2 is YSLEER. The chain's CDR3 is CASSQEGDTQYF. The CDR3 DNA sequence: TGCGCCAGCAGCCAAGAGGGAGATACGCAGTATTTT.

The V gene is TRBV9, the J gene TRBJ1-2; tentative D call: TRBD1 (6 bases). This CDR3 is 16 amino acids long. Per the germline V gene, CDR1 is SGDLS and CDR2 is YYNGEE. Trimming took 0 bases from V and 3 from J, leaving 15 bases between them. CDR3: CASSVAGDPNYYGYTF. In nucleotides, the CDR3 is TGTGCCAGCAGCGTAGCAGGGGACCCCAACTACTATGGCTACACCTTC.

The chain uses TRBV6-5 and TRBJ2-1, with TRBD1 identical over 7 bases. The J segment lost 4 bases and the V segment lost 5 bases, leaving 8 bases of the junction unmatched. The CDR3 runs 15 residues. Germline V gene data show CDR1 as MNHEY and CDR2 as SVGAGI. For the CDR3, the DNA is TGTGCCAGCAGTCGGACAGGTGGTTGGTACAATGAGCAGTTCTTC. Its protein product is CASSRTGGWYNEQFF.

The chain couples TRBV24-1 to TRBJ2-5; D gene uncertain. This CDR3 is 15 amino acids long. Trimming removed 3 bases from V and 1 base from J, with 11 bases in between. Per germline, CDR1 KGHDR and CDR2 SFDVKD. The CDR3 sequence is CATSDRVRPQETQYF. CDR3 nucleotides: TGTGCCACCAGTGATCGAGTCCGGCCCCAAGAGACCCAGTACTTC.

V is TRBV30 and J is TRBJ1-3, with D hard to call. Trimming shortened V by 2 bases and J by 0 bases, and 11 bases separated the two germline ends. Germline CDR1 and CDR2: GTSNPN and SVGIG (reference sequence). The CDR3 has 15 residues. The DNA for the CDR3 is TGTGCCTGGAGTAGGACGGGAAACTCTGGAAACACCATATATTTT. It codes for CAWSRTGNSGNTIYF.

The V call is TRBV29-1, the J call TRBJ1-3; 9 nucleotides match TRBD1. The CDR3 sequence is 14 residues long. The ends lost 6 bases at V and 0 bases at J; junction bases unmatched: 3. Germline CDR1 SQVTM, CDR2 ANQGSEA. Here the CDR3 DNA reads TGCAGCGTGGACAGGGGATCCTCTGGAAACACCATATATTTT. Translation: CSVDRGSSGNTIYF. The whole variable domain, filled in from reference TRBV29-1 and TRBJ1-3, reads SAVISQKPSRDICQRGTSLTIQCQVDSQVTMMFWYRQQPGQSLTLIATANQGSEATYESGFVIDKFPISRPNLTFSTLTVSNMSPEDSSIYLCSVDRGSSGNTIYFGEGSWLTVV.

The chain has TRBV2 and TRBJ2-1; possible D gene TRBD2, 6 bases. The ends were cut back, 6 bases at V and 6 bases at J, with 12 bases in the middle. This CDR3 is 13 amino acids long. The germline CDR1 and CDR2 sequences are SNHLY and FYNNEI. This CDR3 is CASREGRGNEQFF. The CDR3 nucleotides read TGTGCCAGCAGGGAGGGACGGGGCAATGAGCAGTTCTTC.

This chain links TRBV5-1 with TRBJ2-2; D uncertain. V shed 2 bases and J shed 4 bases, with 12 bases lying between them. CDR1 is SGHRS, CDR2 YFSETQ, per germline. There are 15 residues in the CDR3. The CDR3 region is CASSLMASFTGELFF. CDR3 in DNA: TGCGCCAGCAGCTTAATGGCATCCTTCACCGGGGAGCTGTTTTTT.

This clone was picked up a small number of times. The V call is TRBV4-2, the J call TRBJ2-5, with 10 bases matching TRBD2. The germline V gene encodes CDR1 LGHNA and CDR2 YNFKEQ. Germline trimming cut 4 bases from V and 1 base from J; bases unmatched to any gene: 9. The CDR3 sequence is 17 residues long. CDR3 nucleotide sequence: TGTGCCAGCAGCCTAACTACTAGCGGGGTTTTCCAAGAGACCCAGTACTTC. Protein product: CASSLTTSGVFQETQYF.

This chain joins TRBV5-1 and TRBJ1-4; D gene ambiguous. The CDR3 loop spans 15 amino acids. V was pared by 4 bases and J by 6 bases, with 16 bases between. From germline, CDR1 is SGHRS and CDR2 YFSETQ. CDR3 nucleotides: TGCGCCAGCAGCCCCCGGGGTGTAAGGGATGAAAAACTGTTTTTT. This encodes CASSPRGVRDEKLFF.

The chain recombines TRBV11-2 with TRBJ2-6; D uncertain. The CDR3 runs to 13 residues. Germline loops: CDR1 SGHAT, CDR2 FQNNGV. V gave up 10 bases and J gave up 4 bases, with 11 bases separating them. The CDR3 sequence: CATGIRGANVLTF. The CDR3 DNA sequence: TGTGCCACTGGGATTAGGGGGGCCAACGTCCTGACTTTC.

V and J are TRBV5-4 and TRBJ2-1, with D tentatively TRBD1 or TRBD2 (5 bases each). The CDR3 loop spans 14 amino acids. The germline CDR1 and CDR2 sequences are SGHNT and YYREEE (reference sequence). Trimming pared 4 bases from V and 8 bases from J, leaving 16 bases between. The CDR3 spells CASSLGTSPHEQFF. As DNA, the CDR3 is TGTGCCAGCAGCCTGGGGACGTCCCCCCATGAGCAGTTCTTC.

The chain recombines TRBV6-5 with TRBJ1-3; D ambiguous. V was trimmed by 6 bases and J by 0 bases, leaving 9 bases between them. CDR3 size: 14 residues. Germline V gives CDR1 MNHEY, CDR2 SVGAGI. The CDR3 nucleotides read TGTGCCAGCAGCTACGAAAACTCTGGAAACACCATATATTTT. This gives the protein CASSYENSGNTIYF.

This clone was detected once. V is TRBV7-2 and J is TRBJ2-2; 9 nucleotides agree with TRBD1. V lost 0 bases to trimming and J lost 10 bases; unmatched junction nucleotides: 6. The CDR3 sequence is 15 residues long. From germline, CDR1 is SGHTA and CDR2 FQGNSA. The CDR3 here is CASSLAPGQGKELFF. The CDR3 nucleotides are TGTGCCAGCAGCTTAGCGCCGGGACAGGGAAAGGAGCTGTTTTTT. The whole variable domain, filled in from reference TRBV7-2 and TRBJ2-2, reads GAGVSQSPSNKVTEKGKDVELRCDPISGHTALYWYRQSLGQGLEFLIYFQGNSAPDKSGLPSDRFSAERTGGSVSTLTIQRTQQEDSAVYLCASSLAPGQGKELFFGEGSRLTVL.

Concerning this clone itself: The junction differs from germline at one of its ends, possibly a read error. The gene calls are TRBV2 and TRBJ1-2; 7 bases are a match to TRBD1. This CDR3 comprises 15 residues. The germline V gene encodes CDR1 SNHLY and CDR2 FYNNEI. This CDR3 is CASSEWGGTVGLGDF. DNA for the CDR3: TGTGCCAGCAGTGAGTGGGGTGGGACAGTTGGTCTTGGAGACTTC.